This TCR beta chain was sequenced in a study of shared T cell receptors in the human thymus. TCRdb's copy holds only in-frame clones and misses some; the assay was immunoSEQ multiplex PCR. The data show some 640,000 clones, around 87% seen once. Germline CDR1 is MNHNY and CDR2 is SVGAGI (reference sequence). Trimming removed 4 bases at V and 2 bases at J, with 11 bases between. This CDR3 contains 15 residues. The sample also formed part of further work on human thymus T cells. That source adds: Related research described thymic repertoires that were highly overlapping among unrelated individuals.

The sequence derives from a boy less than two years old with a congenital heart defect. The sample comprised thymocytes. This chain uses TRBV6-6 with TRBJ2-2; tentatively, D is TRBD1 (6 bases). CDR3 region: CASSSQTGNTGELFF. CDR3 in DNA: TGTGCCAGCAGTTCCCAGACAGGCAACACCGGGGAGCTGTTTTTT.